These T cell receptor beta chains were read from a single sample in a study of shared clonotypes between healthy human individuals. Repertoires were generated with immunoSEQ multiplex PCR, while TCRdb's copy carries only in-frame clones and drops some. In the table there are about 770,000 clones, 55% to 80% of which are singletons. The specimen was memory CD4+ T cells sorted from blood. The receptors were sampled from a woman aged 25 to 39 in good health. Both conserved end residues are part of each CDR3. Fields, in order: J gene, D gene, V gene, clone size, CDR3 protein, CDR3 DNA. The D gene is left open where the match is weak. The size of a clone is reported for some rows only, either as once, few or many, or as a class for expanded clones.

>TRBJ1-1|TRBD1|TRBV19|NA
CATEGQPHTEAFF
TGTGCCACCGAGGGACAGCCCCATACTGAAGCTTTCTTT
>TRBJ2-2|NA|TRBV11-2|NA
CASSLEADTGELFF
TGTGCCAGCAGCTTAGAGGCGGACACCGGGGAGCTGTTTTTT
>TRBJ2-7|NA|TRBV27|many
CASSLAGLSYEQYF
TGTGCCAGCAGTTTAGCGGGCCTCTCCTACGAGCAGTACTTC
>TRBJ2-5|NA|TRBV27|NA
CASSTLSGLETQYF
TGTGCCAGCAGCACCCTTAGTGGGTTGGAGACCCAGTACTTC
>TRBJ2-5|NA|TRBV7-2|once
CASSHRGATQYF
TGTGCCAGCAGCCACCGGGGGGCAACCCAGTACTTC
>TRBJ1-4|TRBD1|TRBV11-2|once
CASSPKVAGGREKLFF
TGTGCCAGCAGTCCAAAGGTGGCAGGGGGCCGGGAAAAACTGTTTTTT
>TRBJ2-5|NA|TRBV25-1|once
CASSEPRSGLSQETQYF
TGTGCCAGCAGTGAACCCCGAAGCGGGTTAAGCCAAGAGACCCAGTACTTC
>TRBJ1-3|NA|TRBV6-5|few
CASSTTASGNTIYF
TGTGCCAGCAGCACCACAGCTTCTGGAAACACCATATATTTT
>TRBJ1-5|NA|TRBV19|few
CASSIDESVQPQHF
TGTGCCAGTAGTATAGATGAGTCCGTTCAGCCCCAGCATTTT
>TRBJ2-1|NA|TRBV5-6|NA
CASSLFAGGTEQFF
TGTGCCAGCAGCTTATTTGCAGGAGGTACAGAGCAGTTCTTC
>TRBJ2-7|NA|TRBV5-1|NA
CASSLEGRGHEQYF
TGCGCCAGCAGCTTGGAAGGGAGAGGCCACGAGCAGTACTTC
>TRBJ2-1|NA|TRBV27|NA
CASHSLGSSYNEQFF
TGTGCCAGCCACTCTCTCGGCAGCAGCTACAATGAGCAGTTCTTC
>TRBJ1-4|NA|TRBV7-7|NA
CARRSLGRTNEKLFF
TGTGCCCGCCGGAGTCTGGGGAGAACAAATGAAAAACTGTTTTTT
>TRBJ2-7|NA|TRBV5-4|NA
CASSFFGSGTYEQYF
TGTGCCAGCAGCTTCTTTGGTAGCGGCACCTACGAGCAGTACTTC
>TRBJ2-7|NA|TRBV6-6|NA
CASSFKRMGGYEQYF
TGTGCCAGCAGTTTTAAGCGGATGGGGGGATACGAGCAGTACTTC
>TRBJ2-3|NA|TRBV6-5|NA
CASSRGFQSDTQYF
TGTGCCAGCAGCAGGGGATTTCAGTCAGATACGCAGTATTTT
>TRBJ1-3|TRBD1|TRBV14|NA
CASSTGTVSGNTIYF
TGTGCCAGCAGCACCGGGACAGTCTCTGGAAACACCATATATTTT
>TRBJ2-2|TRBD1|TRBV19|NA
CASSIRGRTGELFF
TGTGCCAGTAGTATCAGGGGGAGAACCGGGGAGCTGTTTTTT
>TRBJ2-1|TRBD2|TRBV19|NA
CASSILGFGRAPNEQFF
TGTGCCAGTAGTATATTGGGCTTCGGGAGGGCCCCCAATGAGCAGTTCTTC
>TRBJ1-2|NA|TRBV28|NA
CASSFSGVLGYGYTF
TGTGCCAGCAGTTTCTCGGGGGTACTAGGCTATGGCTACACCTTC
>TRBJ1-5|TRBD1|TRBV5-8|NA
CASSSGQIQHF
TGTGCCAGCAGCTCGGGACAGATCCAGCATTTT
>TRBJ2-3|NA|TRBV7-9|NA
CASSPSGLLTDTQYF
TGTGCCAGCAGCCCCTCAGGACTTCTCACAGATACGCAGTATTTT
>TRBJ2-7|NA|TRBV28|NA
CASGTTWRDEQYF
TGTGCCAGCGGGACCACCTGGCGGGACGAGCAGTACTTC
>TRBJ2-3|TRBD2|TRBV11-2|NA
CASSLGSTSGSTDTQYF
TGTGCCAGCAGCTTAGGGAGTACTAGCGGGAGCACAGATACGCAGTATTTT
>TRBJ2-7|TRBD2|TRBV6-5|many
CASSYSGLGLAYEQYF
TGTGCCAGCAGTTACTCGGGTTTGGGACTAGCCTACGAGCAGTACTTC